Following are 29 T cell receptor beta chains from one sample sequenced in a study of cytomegalovirus exposure and HLA in healthy donors. Researchers ran the PCR with 60 Vbeta and 13 Jbeta primers. Here immunoSEQ multiplex PCR was the method, and the copy in TCRdb shows in-frame clones only, minus some. The sample has roughly 150,000 clones, 79% seen once. The sequencing input was PBMCs. Receptors originate from a man aged 40-50 years in good health and CMV-seropositive.

The chain carries TRBV6-1 and TRBJ1-5; 7 nucleotides align to TRBD1. Per germline, CDR1 MNHNS and CDR2 SASEGT. V dropped 10 bases and J dropped 0; count of bases not matched to a gene: 9. The CDR3 consists of 15 residues. The CDR3 spells CATTPGTDSNQPQHF. CDR3 in DNA: TGTGCCACGACCCCCGGGACAGATAGCAATCAGCCCCAGCATTTT.

This chain uses TRBV21-1 with TRBJ2-7; TRBD1, the table's D call, lacks a check against the DNA. TRBV21-1 is deemed a pseudogene. This CDR3 has 14 residues. CDR3 sequence: CASSKAGQSYEQYF. CDR3 nucleotide sequence: TGTGCCAGCAGCAAAGCGGGACAATCCTACGAGCAGTACTTC.

The V and J genes are TRBV18 and TRBJ2-1; 7 nucleotides match TRBD2. The CDR3 extends over 19 amino acids. Germline V gene lookup returns CDR1 KGHSH and CDR2 LQKENI. The J segment lost 2 bases and the V segment lost 2 bases, leaving 15 bases of the junction unmatched. CDR3 residues: CASSPLAPPGGEPYNEQFF. CDR3 in DNA: TGTGCCAGCTCACCATTGGCCCCACCGGGAGGAGAACCCTACAATGAGCAGTTCTTC. Variable domain in full (rest from reference TRBV18 and TRBJ2-1): NAGVMQNPRHLVRRRGQEARLRCSPMKGHSHVYWYRQLPEEGLKFMVYLQKENIIDESGMPKERFSAEFPKEGPSILRIQQVVRGDSAAYFCASSPLAPPGGEPYNEQFFGPGTRLTVL.

This clone was counted once. An end of the junction differs from the germline gene, which may be a read error. V usage is TRBV5-6 and J usage is TRBJ2-3, with TRBD2 matching 8 bases. CDR3 length: 17 amino acids. CDR1 and CDR2 (germline): SGHDT, YYEEEE. DNA for the CDR3: TGTGTCAGCAGCTTGGTGTATGGCGGGAGGCGGGCAGATACGCAGTATTTT. Its protein is CVSSLVYGGRRADTQYF.

The gene calls are TRBV7-2 and TRBJ2-3; D is ambiguous. Germline assignment: CDR1 SGHTA and CDR2 FQGNSA. The CDR3 sequence is 13 residues long. V was pared by 5 bases and J by 3 bases, with 9 bases between. The CDR3 bases are TGTGCCAGCAGCACCCGGGTTACAGATACGCAGTATTTT. Its protein is CASSTRVTDTQYF.

In the case of this clone: Germline and junction disagree at one end, which may indicate a read error. Distinct nucleotide sequences in the sample also encode this CDR3. The chain has TRBV28 and TRBJ1-6; D perhaps matches TRBD1 (5 bases). The CDR3 extends over 14 amino acids. CDR1 and CDR2 (germline): MDHEN, SYDVKM. The CDR3 loop is CASSINRLSSPLHF. CDR3 nucleotides: TGTGCCAGCAGTATAAACAGGTTATCTTCACCCCTCCACTTC.

CDR3 protein: CASSLQGRYGYTF. CDR3 coding DNA: TGCGCCAGCAGCTTGCAGGGCCGCTATGGCTACACCTTC. V gene TRBV5-1 combines with J gene TRBJ1-2; perhaps TRBD1 as D (5 bases). Germline V lookup: CDR1 SGHRS, CDR2 YFSETQ. This CDR3 is 13 amino acids long. Trimming stripped 1 base from V and 4 bases from J, with 8 bases between.

Details on this clone: This CDR3 is also generated by other DNA sequences in the sample. The chain is built from TRBV20-1 and TRBJ2-5; D gene unclear. The CDR3 consists of 10 residues. Germline V lookup: CDR1 DFQATT, CDR2 SNEGSKA (reference sequence). The V end lost 3 bases, the J end lost 3 bases, and 2 bases lay between the germline ends. CDR3 residues: CSASEETQYF. The CDR3, as DNA: TGCAGTGCTAGCGAAGAGACCCAGTACTTC.

The chain combines TRBV7-9 with TRBJ1-5; 8 nucleotides agree with TRBD1. The CDR3 spans 15 residues. After removal of 1 base from V and 6 bases from J, the junction contained 5 bases not matched to a gene. Germline V gives CDR1 SEHNR, CDR2 FQNEAQ (reference sequence). CDR3 nucleotide sequence: TGTGCCAGCAGCTTAGGTCAGGGGGCTTTTCAGCCCCAGCATTTT. Encoded protein: CASSLGQGAFQPQHF.

J is TRBJ2-1 and V is TRBV19; D is possibly TRBD2 (6 bases). Trimming left V 8 bases short and J 6 bases short, with 14 bases between. The CDR3 spans 13 residues. Looked up from germline, CDR1 is LNHDA and CDR2 is SQIVND (reference sequence). The CDR3, as DNA: TGTGCCAGTGCAGGGTACGGGGGCAATGAGCAGTTCTTC. This encodes CASAGYGGNEQFF.

The rearrangement joins TRBV23-1 to TRBJ2-7, with a possible D match to TRBD2 (5 bases). TRBV23-1 is annotated as an ORF whose role is uncertain. The germline V and J ends were trimmed by 7 bases and 1 base, with 11 bases remaining between them. This CDR3 has 13 amino acids. CDR3 amino acids: CASKKDSSYEQYF. CDR3 sequence (DNA): TGCGCCAGCAAAAAGGACTCATCCTACGAGCAGTACTTC.

The chain employs TRBV11-3 and TRBJ2-7, with D perhaps matching TRBD1 (6 bases). The CDR3 runs 15 residues. Germline values: CDR1 SGHNT, CDR2 YENEEA. The V end was cut by 5 bases, the J end by 2 bases, with 16 bases between. The CDR3 region is CASSVGAGKAYEQYF. Here the CDR3 DNA reads TGTGCCAGCAGCGTGGGGGCAGGGAAAGCCTACGAGCAGTACTTC.

This chain joins TRBV7-7 and TRBJ1-1; D unclear. V was shortened by 2 bases and J by 1 base, with 5 bases between the two germline ends. Germline CDR1 reads SSHAT; CDR2 reads FNYEAQ (reference sequence). The CDR3 spans 13 residues. For the CDR3, the DNA is TGTGCCAGCAGCTTATCCTCGAACACTGAAGCTTTCTTT. It is translated as CASSLSSNTEAFF.

The genes are TRBV18 and TRBJ2-3; 10 nucleotides agree with TRBD1. This CDR3 region has 15 residues. The germline CDR1 and CDR2 sequences are KGHSH and LQKENI. V lost 5 bases to trimming and J lost 3 bases; unmatched junction nucleotides: 5. The CDR3 DNA reads as TGTGCCAGCTCAGCCGGGACAGGGGAAACAGATACGCAGTATTTT. It encodes CASSAGTGETDTQYF.

On this clone itself: With a much larger clone just one base away, this may be a read error. The same CDR3 can be traced to other DNA sequences in this sample. The chain joins TRBV6-5 to TRBJ2-2; 8 bases fit TRBD2. The length of the CDR3 is 13 residues. In germline, CDR1 is MNHEY, CDR2 SVGAGI. V lost 5 bases, J lost 4 bases, and 0 bases stayed unmatched. The CDR3 region is CASSSGSTGELFF. CDR3 bases: TGTGCCAGCAGTAGCGGGAGCACCGGGGAGCTGTTTTTT.

The chain couples TRBV18 to TRBJ1-4, with 12 bases fitting TRBD1. The CDR3 has 20 amino acids. V gave up 1 base and J gave up 3 bases; unmatched junction bases: 12. Germline assignment: CDR1 KGHSH and CDR2 LQKENI. Here the CDR3 reads CASSPQSTGTGGAANEKLFF. DNA for the CDR3: TGTGCCAGCTCACCACAATCAACCGGGACAGGGGGCGCTGCTAATGAAAAACTGTTTTTT.

This chain's CDR3 is CASSEVVGRSSEEQYF. The CDR3 bases are TGTGCCAGCAGTGAGGTAGTCGGGAGGTCCTCGGAGGAGCAGTACTTC. The gene calls are TRBV6-1 and TRBJ2-7; 7 bases map to TRBD2. V lost 3 bases and J lost 7; bases outside the gene matches: 15. Germline V gene lookup returns CDR1 MNHNS and CDR2 SASEGT. The CDR3 runs to 16 residues.

In the case of this clone: This specimen includes other DNA sequences encoding the same CDR3. Here the CDR3 DNA reads TGTGCCAGCAGCTTAGGGTTGGGCCCCCAGCATTTT. This codes for CASSLGLGPQHF. The rearrangement uses TRBV7-9 and TRBJ1-5; D call uncertain. The CDR3 is 12 amino acids. Germline CDR1 and CDR2: SEHNR and FQNEAQ (reference sequence). V was clipped by 1 base and J by 10 bases, with 8 bases between them.

This clone has a single count. The rearrangement uses TRBV11-2 and TRBJ1-2, with 10 bases identical to TRBD1. Trimming removed 4 bases from V and 4 bases from J; junction bases left unmatched: 3. This CDR3 is built from 14 residues. Germline V gene lookup returns CDR1 SGHAT and CDR2 FQNNGV. CDR3 region: CASSYDRGPYGYTF. In DNA, the CDR3 is TGTGCCAGCAGCTACGACAGGGGGCCCTATGGCTACACCTTC. Drawing the rest from reference TRBV11-2 and TRBJ1-2, the complete variable domain is EAGVAQSPRYKIIEKRQSVAFWCNPISGHATLYWYQQILGQGPKLLIQFQNNGVVDDSQLPKDRFSAERLKGVDSTLKIQPAKLEDSAVYLCASSYDRGPYGYTFGSGTRLTVV.

The chain uses TRBV11-2 and TRBJ2-6; TRBD2 is a possible D gene (6 bases). V lost 5 bases and J 2 bases, leaving 13 bases between the germline ends. The CDR3 contains 16 residues. Looked up from germline, CDR1 is SGHAT and CDR2 is FQNNGV. In DNA, the CDR3 is TGTGCCAGCAGCCCAGCGGGTTTCCCTGGGGCCAACGTCCTGACTTTC. It codes for CASSPAGFPGANVLTF.

A remark on this clone: An end of the junction does not agree with germline; a read error may underlie this. The chain recombines TRBV7-2 with TRBJ2-4; possible D gene TRBD1, 6 bases. The CDR3 is 14 residues long. CDR1 SGHTA and CDR2 FQGNSA come from the germline V gene. CDR3 nucleotides: TGTGCCAGCAGCTTAACTCACTGGGACAACACTCAGTACTTC. Translation: CASSLTHWDNTQYF.

The chain employs TRBV18 and TRBJ1-5; 7 bases are shared with TRBD1. Germline loops: CDR1 KGHSH, CDR2 LQKENI. This CDR3 is 16 amino acids long. V shed 1 base and J 8 bases; nucleotides not matched to a gene: 11. This CDR3 reads CASSPRGEGGVEPQHF. The DNA of the CDR3 is TGTGCCAGCTCACCACGTGGGGAAGGGGGCGTTGAGCCCCAGCATTTT.

The chain links TRBV14 to TRBJ2-5; no definite D call. Germline V lookup: CDR1 SGHDN, CDR2 FVKESK. This CDR3 has 17 amino acids. Between the trimmed V and J ends, which lost 4 bases and 0 bases, there was a span of 18 bases. The CDR3 nucleotides read TGTGCCAGCAGCCCCTTGTTAGGTGACGGGTACCAAGAGACCCAGTACTTC. Residues: CASSPLLGDGYQETQYF.

This clone was observed many times. This rearrangement joins TRBV11-3 to TRBJ2-2; 7 bases fit TRBD2. Trimming at V came to 2 bases and at J to 6 bases, leaving 3 bases not matched to a gene. The CDR3 runs 14 residues. CDR1 SGHNT and CDR2 YENEEA come from the germline V gene. The CDR3 sequence: CASSLSRGAGELFF. The CDR3, as DNA: TGTGCCAGCAGCTTATCACGGGGGGCCGGGGAGCTGTTTTTT.

Only a few counts were recorded for this clone. V gene TRBV10-3 combines with J gene TRBJ1-6, with 7 bases aligning to TRBD1. This CDR3 region has 15 residues. After removal of 2 bases from V and 7 bases from J, the junction contained 5 bases not matched to a gene. In germline, CDR1 is ENHRY, CDR2 SYGVKD. Here the CDR3 reads CAISETGQENSPLHF. The CDR3 bases are TGTGCCATCAGTGAGACAGGACAGGAGAATTCACCCCTCCACTTT.

Regarding this clone: An end of the junction does not agree with germline; a read error may underlie this. The rearrangement joins TRBV30 to TRBJ2-1; 10 bases agree with TRBD2. The CDR3 runs to 13 residues. In germline, CDR1 is GTSNPN, CDR2 SVGIG (reference sequence). As DNA, the CDR3 is TGTGCCCGGAGTAAGCGGGGGGGGAATGAGCAGTTCTTC. Residues: CARSKRGGNEQFF. Combining the CDR3 with reference TRBV30 and TRBJ2-1 gives the whole variable domain SQTIHQWPATLVQPVGSPLSLECTVEGTSNPNLYWYRQAAGRGLQLLFYSVGIGQISSEVPQNLSASRPQDRQFILSSKKLLLSDSGFYLCARSKRGGNEQFFGPGTRLTVL.

V usage is TRBV2 and J usage is TRBJ1-1; weak D call: TRBD1 (6 bases). V lost 3 bases and J lost 5, with 13 bases in between. This CDR3 is built from 14 residues. The V gene's germline CDR1 is SNHLY and CDR2 FYNNEI. The CDR3 nucleotides read TGTGCCAGCAGTGAGGCAGGGGATGGAACTGAAGCTTTCTTT. As protein: CASSEAGDGTEAFF.

This sequence joins TRBV19 and TRBJ2-7; 8 bases fit TRBD2. The germline CDR1 and CDR2 sequences are LNHDA and SQIVND (reference sequence). The length of the CDR3 is 13 residues. Unmatched junction bases numbered 4, after V lost 4 bases and J lost 5 bases. The CDR3 region is CASSSERGNEQYF. The CDR3 coding sequence is TGTGCCAGTAGTAGCGAGCGGGGGAACGAGCAGTACTTC.

J is TRBJ2-7 and V is TRBV15, with 9 positions matching TRBD1. This CDR3 comprises 16 residues. The V segment lost 3 bases and the J segment 3 bases; nucleotides outside the gene matches: 9. The germline V gene has CDR1 LNHNV and CDR2 YYDKDF (reference sequence). Here the CDR3 reads CATSRGAGQGHYEQYF. CDR3 coding DNA: TGTGCCACCAGCAGGGGGGCGGGACAGGGACACTACGAGCAGTACTTC. Full variable domain (rest looked up from reference TRBV15 and TRBJ2-7): DAMVIQNPRYQVTQFGKPVTLSCSQTLNHNVMYWYQQKSSQAPKLLFHYYDKDFNNEADTPDNFQSRRPNTSFCFLDIRSPGLGDTAMYLCATSRGAGQGHYEQYFGPGTRLTVT.